The rows below give T cell receptor beta chains drawn from one sample of a study of T cell changes during pregnancy in multiple sclerosis. This table comes from immunoSEQ multiplex PCR, and its TCRdb copy is limited to in-frame clones, with some not included. Here the sample spans around 40,000 clones, around 94% being singletons. The sequencing here drew on CD8+ T cells from peripheral blood mononuclear cells, taken in the third trimester of pregnancy. These receptors were taken from a female donor with multiple sclerosis, enrolled in a pregnancy study. Each CDR3 is given with its conserved first and last residue. The D gene is left open where the match is weak. The listing skips clone size in some rows; elsewhere it reads once, few, many or a size class.

CDR3aa	CDR3nt	abundance	d_gene	len	v_gene	j_gene
CASSLGAGFLDEQFF	TGTGCCAGCAGCTTAGGAGCGGGGTTTCTCGATGAGCAGTTCTTC	-	TRBD2	15	TRBV7-6	TRBJ2-1
CSGRDSSNEKLFF	TGCAGCGGGAGGGACAGCAGTAATGAAAAACTGTTTTTT	-	TRBD1	13	TRBV29-1	TRBJ1-4
CATSQTGSYSNQPQHF	TGTGCCACCAGCCAGACAGGCAGTTATAGCAATCAGCCCCAGCATTTT	-	-	16	TRBV15	TRBJ1-5
CASTKGGYGYTF	TGTGCCAGCACCAAGGGGGGGTATGGCTACACCTTC	-	-	12	TRBV9	TRBJ1-2
CSTLDYRKETQYF	TGCAGCACTTTGGACTACCGGAAGGAGACCCAGTACTTC	-	-	13	TRBV29-1	TRBJ2-5
CASSSDRTEAFF	TGTGCCAGCAGCTCGGACCGGACAGAAGCTTTCTTT	-	-	12	TRBV7-6	TRBJ1-1
CASSFPDRGATGELFF	TGTGCCAGCAGCTTCCCCGACAGGGGAGCGACCGGGGAGCTGTTTTTT	once	TRBD1	16	TRBV7-9	TRBJ2-2
CASSVAATGEGYTF	TGTGCCAGCAGCGTAGCGGCGACAGGGGAAGGCTACACCTTC	-	TRBD1	14	TRBV9	TRBJ1-2
CATSPDRGAYTF	TGTGCCACCAGCCCCGACAGGGGCGCCTACACCTTC	-	TRBD1	12	TRBV15	TRBJ1-2
CASIPNGGNQRQPQHF	TGTGCCAGTATCCCGAACGGGGGGAATCAGCGTCAGCCCCAGCATTTT	-	-	16	TRBV19	TRBJ1-5
CASSLFAGGADEQFF	TGTGCCAGCAGCTTGTTTGCGGGGGGGGCCGATGAGCAGTTCTTC	-	TRBD2	15	TRBV5-6	TRBJ2-1
CASSQATDSYGYTF	TGCGCCAGCAGCCAAGCGACAGACTCCTATGGCTACACCTTC	-	-	14	TRBV4-1	TRBJ1-2
CASSLDARSKEQFF	TGTGCCAGCAGCTTAGACGCCCGGTCCAAAGAGCAGTTCTTC	-	-	14	TRBV11-3	TRBJ2-1
CASSQDFTDTQYF	TGTGCCAGCAGCCAAGACTTCACAGATACGCAGTATTTT	-	-	13	TRBV14	TRBJ2-3
CSVYRDTLIINYGYTF	TGCAGCGTTTACAGGGATACCTTAATAATCAACTATGGCTACACCTTC	-	-	16	TRBV29-1	TRBJ1-2
CASSYGMNTEAFF	TGTGCCAGCAGCTACGGGATGAACACTGAAGCTTTCTTT	once	-	13	TRBV5-6	TRBJ1-1
CASSLTGTARYEQYF	TGTGCCAGCAGTCTTACCGGGACTGCCCGCTACGAGCAGTACTTC	-	-	15	TRBV27	TRBJ2-7
CATGTTNTGELFF	TGTGCCACCGGGACTACCAACACCGGGGAGCTGTTTTTT	-	TRBD2	13	TRBV15	TRBJ2-2
CASSSGTITNEKLFF	TGTGCCAGCAGCTCGGGGACAATAACTAATGAAAAACTGTTTTTT	few	-	15	TRBV5-8	TRBJ1-4
CATGGLPMDEQYF	TGTGCCACCGGGGGTCTCCCAATGGACGAGCAGTACTTC	-	-	13	TRBV6-5	TRBJ2-7
CASSTSEDEQYF	TGTGCCAGCTCAACGTCCGAGGACGAGCAGTACTTC	-	-	12	TRBV18	TRBJ2-7
CASRGQGLYSNQPQHF	TGTGCCAGCAGAGGACAGGGACTCTATAGCAATCAGCCCCAGCATTTT	-	TRBD1	16	TRBV27	TRBJ1-5
CASSPGGLAATDTQYF	TGTGCCAGCAGCCCTGGGGGACTAGCGGCCACAGATACGCAGTATTTT	-	TRBD2	16	TRBV9	TRBJ2-3
CATLSDRGGETQYF	TGTGCCACCCTATCGGACAGGGGGGGAGAGACCCAGTACTTC	-	TRBD1	14	TRBV10-3	TRBJ2-5
CASSYSVEPVTDTQYF	TGTGCCAGCAGTTACTCGGTGGAGCCTGTCACAGATACGCAGTATTTT	-	-	16	TRBV6-6	TRBJ2-3
CASSIPQQGARTEAFF	TGTGCCAGTAGTATACCCCAACAGGGGGCGAGAACTGAAGCTTTCTTT	-	TRBD1	16	TRBV19	TRBJ1-1
CASSSGNYGYTF	TGTGCCAGCAGCTCAGGGAACTATGGCTACACCTTC	-	-	12	TRBV7-9	TRBJ1-2
CASSETSGYYNEQFF	TGTGCCAGCAGTGAGACTAGCGGGTATTACAATGAGCAGTTCTTC	-	TRBD2	15	TRBV27	TRBJ2-1